This entry concerns a single T cell receptor beta chain. Its antigen remains unknown. This entry comes from a study of T cell responses to AZD1222 COVID-19 vaccine. Sequenced by immunoSEQ multiplex PCR; TCRdb stores in-frame clones only, minus some. The sample has roughly 140,000 clones, 70% to 90% seen once. Unmatched junction bases numbered 5, after V lost 1 base and J lost 4 bases. The CDR3 extends over 15 amino acids. Germline V gene sequence: CDR1 LNHNV, CDR2 YYDKDF (reference sequence). Study findings and constraints: Clonal diversity was possibly underestimated; the donors were predominantly white British and more often female. After the peak T cell response, and only then, were repertoires sampled. Recipients of AZD1222 seropositive at baseline numbered only 5 or 6. Spike-specific TCRs gained breadth and depth after people received two AZD1222 doses.

J is TRBJ2-7 and V is TRBV15, with 9 positions matching TRBD1. The TCR was taken from an adult who had recovered from COVID-19. The source was peripheral blood, collected after recovery from COVID-19. The DNA of the CDR3 is TGTGCCACCAGCAGAGCGACAGGGGGATGGTACGAGCAGTACTTC. It specifies CATSRATGGWYEQYF.